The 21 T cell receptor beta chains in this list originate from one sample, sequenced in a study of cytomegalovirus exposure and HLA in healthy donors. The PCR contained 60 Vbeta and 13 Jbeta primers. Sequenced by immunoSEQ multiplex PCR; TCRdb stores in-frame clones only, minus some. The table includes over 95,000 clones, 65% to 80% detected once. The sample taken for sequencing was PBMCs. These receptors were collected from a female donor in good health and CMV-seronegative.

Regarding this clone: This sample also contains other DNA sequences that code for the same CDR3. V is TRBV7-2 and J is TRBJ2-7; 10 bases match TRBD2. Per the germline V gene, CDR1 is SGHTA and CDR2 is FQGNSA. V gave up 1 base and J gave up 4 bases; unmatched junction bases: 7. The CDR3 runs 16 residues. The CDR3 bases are TGTGCCAGCAGCTTAGGGCACTGGACTAGCGGATACGAGCAGTACTTC. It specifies CASSLGHWTSGYEQYF.

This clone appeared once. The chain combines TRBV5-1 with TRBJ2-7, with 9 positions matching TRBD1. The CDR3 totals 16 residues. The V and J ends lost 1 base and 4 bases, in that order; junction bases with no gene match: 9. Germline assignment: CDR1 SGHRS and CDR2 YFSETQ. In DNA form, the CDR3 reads TGCGCCAGCAGCTTGAATTGGGACAGGGAAAGGTACGAGCAGTACTTC. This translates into CASSLNWDRERYEQYF. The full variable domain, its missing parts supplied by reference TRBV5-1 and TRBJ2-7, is KAGVTQTPRYLIKTRGQQVTLSCSPISGHRSVSWYQQTPGQGLQFLFEYFSETQRNKGNFPGRFSGRQFSNSRSEMNVSTLELGDSALYLCASSLNWDRERYEQYFGPGTRLTVT.

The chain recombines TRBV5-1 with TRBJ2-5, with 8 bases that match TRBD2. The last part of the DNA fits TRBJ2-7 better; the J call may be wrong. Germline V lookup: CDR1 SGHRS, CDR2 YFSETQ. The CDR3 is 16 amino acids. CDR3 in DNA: TGCGCCACCAATCGAATTAGCGGGGCCCAGCCCCACGAGCAGTACTTC. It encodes CATNRISGAQPHEQYF.

In nucleotides, the CDR3 is TGTGCCAGCTGGACAGGATCGAGCACCGGGGAGCTGTTTTTT. The encoded protein is CASWTGSSTGELFF. V gene TRBV27 combines with J gene TRBJ2-2; 7 bases fit TRBD1. The V segment lost 8 bases and the J segment 4 bases; nucleotides outside the gene matches: 7. The CDR3 spans 14 residues. The germline gives CDR1 MNHEY, CDR2 SMNVEV (reference sequence).

The CDR3 here is CASSILPTRPNYGYTF. The CDR3 nucleotides are TGTGCCAGTAGTATCCTCCCGACACGGCCTAACTATGGCTACACCTTC. This chain links TRBV19 with TRBJ1-2; no clear D. The germline V gene has CDR1 LNHDA and CDR2 SQIVND (reference sequence). This CDR3 is 16 amino acids long. V shed 3 bases and J shed 0 bases, with 14 bases lying between them.

CDR3 nucleotide sequence: TGTGCCAGTAGTATGGACAGAAAGAATGAGCAGTTCTTC. Translating gives CASSMDRKNEQFF. The chain is built from TRBV19 and TRBJ2-1; D is perhaps TRBD1 (6 bases). CDR3 length: 13 amino acids. Trimming stripped 3 bases from V and 7 bases from J, with 10 bases between. Germline V CDR1 and CDR2: LNHDA, SQIVND (reference sequence).

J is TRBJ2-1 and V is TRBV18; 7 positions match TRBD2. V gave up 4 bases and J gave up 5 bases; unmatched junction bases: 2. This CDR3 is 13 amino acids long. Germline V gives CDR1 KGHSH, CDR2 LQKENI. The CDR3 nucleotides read TGTGCCAGCTCACAAGGGAGGGACAATGAGCAGTTCTTC. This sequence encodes CASSQGRDNEQFF.

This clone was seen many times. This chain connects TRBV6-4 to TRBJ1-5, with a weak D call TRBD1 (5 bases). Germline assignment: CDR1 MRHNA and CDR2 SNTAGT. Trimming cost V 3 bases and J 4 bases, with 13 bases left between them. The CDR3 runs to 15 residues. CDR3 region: CASSELGGGNQPQHF. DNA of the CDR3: TGTGCCAGCAGTGAGCTTGGGGGAGGTAATCAGCCCCAGCATTTT.

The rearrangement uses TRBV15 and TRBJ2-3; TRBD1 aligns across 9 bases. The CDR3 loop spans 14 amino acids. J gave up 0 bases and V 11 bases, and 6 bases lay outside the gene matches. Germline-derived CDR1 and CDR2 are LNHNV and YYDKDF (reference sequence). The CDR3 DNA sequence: TGTGCCGTAACAGGGGGCCGGAGCACAGATACGCAGTATTTT. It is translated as CAVTGGRSTDTQYF.

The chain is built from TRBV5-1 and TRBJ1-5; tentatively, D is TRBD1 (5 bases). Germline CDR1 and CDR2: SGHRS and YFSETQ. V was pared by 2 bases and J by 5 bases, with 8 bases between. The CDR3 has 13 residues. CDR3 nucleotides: TGCGCCAGCAGCTTTCGGGGGGATCAGCCCCAGCATTTT. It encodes CASSFRGDQPQHF.

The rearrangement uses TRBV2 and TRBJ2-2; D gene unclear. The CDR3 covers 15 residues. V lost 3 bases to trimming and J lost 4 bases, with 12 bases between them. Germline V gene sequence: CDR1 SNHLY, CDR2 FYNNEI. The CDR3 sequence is CASSDSEELTGELFF. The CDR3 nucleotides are TGTGCCAGCAGTGATTCTGAGGAACTCACCGGGGAGCTGTTTTTT.

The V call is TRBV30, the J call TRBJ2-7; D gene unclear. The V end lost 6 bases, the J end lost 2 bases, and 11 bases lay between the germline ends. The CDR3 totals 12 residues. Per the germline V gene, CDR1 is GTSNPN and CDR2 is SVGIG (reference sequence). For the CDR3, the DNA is TGTGCCTGCTTCGACTTCGCCTACGAGCAGTACTTC. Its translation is CACFDFAYEQYF.

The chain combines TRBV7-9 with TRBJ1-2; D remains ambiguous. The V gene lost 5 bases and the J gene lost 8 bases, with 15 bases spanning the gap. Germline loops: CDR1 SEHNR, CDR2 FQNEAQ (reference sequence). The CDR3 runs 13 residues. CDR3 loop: CASSRGLREGYTF. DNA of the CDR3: TGTGCCAGCAGCCGAGGGCTCCGGGAAGGCTACACCTTC. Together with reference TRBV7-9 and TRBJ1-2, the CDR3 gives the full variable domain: DTGVSQNPRHKITKRGQNVTFRCDPISEHNRLYWYRQTLGQGPEFLTYFQNEAQLEKSRLLSDRFSAERPKGSFSTLEIQRTEQGDSAMYLCASSRGLREGYTFGSGTRLTVV.

CDR3 region: CASAHRPQHF. The CDR3, as DNA: TGTGCCAGCGCACACAGGCCCCAGCATTTT. The chain combines TRBV27 with TRBJ1-5; D ambiguous. The germline CDR1 and CDR2 sequences are MNHEY and SMNVEV (reference sequence). This CDR3 has 10 residues. Trimming took 8 bases from V and 9 from J, leaving 8 bases between them.

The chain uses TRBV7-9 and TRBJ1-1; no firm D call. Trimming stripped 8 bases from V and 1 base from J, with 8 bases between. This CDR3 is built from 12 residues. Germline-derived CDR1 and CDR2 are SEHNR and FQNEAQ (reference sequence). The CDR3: CASGEANTEAFF. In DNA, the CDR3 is TGTGCCAGCGGGGAGGCGAACACTGAAGCTTTCTTT. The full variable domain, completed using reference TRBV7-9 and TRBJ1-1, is DTGVSQNPRHKITKRGQNVTFRCDPISEHNRLYWYRQTLGQGPEFLTYFQNEAQLEKSRLLSDRFSAERPKGSFSTLEIQRTEQGDSAMYLCASGEANTEAFFGQGTRLTVV.

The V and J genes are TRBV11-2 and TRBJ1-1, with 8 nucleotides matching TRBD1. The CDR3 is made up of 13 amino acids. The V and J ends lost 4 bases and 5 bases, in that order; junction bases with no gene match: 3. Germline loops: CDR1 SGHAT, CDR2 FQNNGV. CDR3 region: CASSWTGITEAFF. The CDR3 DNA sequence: TGTGCCAGCAGCTGGACAGGGATAACTGAAGCTTTCTTT.

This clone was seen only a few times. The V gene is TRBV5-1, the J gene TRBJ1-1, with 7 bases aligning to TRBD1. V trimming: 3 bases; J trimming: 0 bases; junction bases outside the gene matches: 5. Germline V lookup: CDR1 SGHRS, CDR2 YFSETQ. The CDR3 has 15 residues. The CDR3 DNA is TGCGCCAGCAGCTGGGACAGTCAGATGAACACTGAAGCTTTCTTT. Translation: CASSWDSQMNTEAFF.

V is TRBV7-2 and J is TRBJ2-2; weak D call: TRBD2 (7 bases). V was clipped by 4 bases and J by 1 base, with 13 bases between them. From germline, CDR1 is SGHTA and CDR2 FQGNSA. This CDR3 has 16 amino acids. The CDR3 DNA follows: TGTGCCAGCAGCTCAGACGGGGGGCGGAACACCGGGGAGCTGTTTTTT. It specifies CASSSDGGRNTGELFF.

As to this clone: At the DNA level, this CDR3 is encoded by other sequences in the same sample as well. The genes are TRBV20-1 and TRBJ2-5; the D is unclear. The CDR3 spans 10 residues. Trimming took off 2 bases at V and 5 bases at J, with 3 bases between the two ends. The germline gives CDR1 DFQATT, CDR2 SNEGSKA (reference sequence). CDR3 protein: CSARSETQYF. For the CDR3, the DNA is TGCAGTGCTAGATCGGAGACCCAGTACTTC.

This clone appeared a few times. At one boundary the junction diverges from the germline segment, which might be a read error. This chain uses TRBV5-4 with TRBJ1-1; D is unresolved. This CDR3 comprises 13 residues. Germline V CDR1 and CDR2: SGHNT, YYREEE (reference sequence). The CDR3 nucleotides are TGTGCCAGCAGCGGGCGCGTTGGCACTGAAACTTTCTTT. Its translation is CASSGRVGTETFF.

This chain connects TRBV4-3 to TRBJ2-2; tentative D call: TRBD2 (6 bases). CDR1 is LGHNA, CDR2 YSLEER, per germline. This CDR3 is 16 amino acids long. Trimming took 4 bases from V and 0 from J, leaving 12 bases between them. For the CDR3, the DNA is TGCGCCAGCAGCCGGCAGGTAGCGGCGAACACCGGGGAGCTGTTTTTT. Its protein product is CASSRQVAANTGELFF.